This TCR beta chain originates from a study of CD8 T cells in ankylosing spondylitis. The trim removed 1 base at V and 9 bases at J, leaving 3 bases unmatched. Germline V CDR1 and CDR2: SGHVS, FNYEAQ. The CDR3 runs to 15 residues. TCRdb recomputed calls from the 5' RACE reads with MiXCR, one row per CDR3 protein. This table holds more than 150,000 distinct CDR3 sequences, roughly 18% found once. Sequencing was carried out using blood, either unsorted or a sorted T cell fraction (not recorded which). V is TRBV7-6 and J is TRBJ2-1; 13 bases line up with TRBD2. The sequence came from a male donor aged 10 to 35 with ankylosing spondylitis or in good health (not recorded which). The DNA of the CDR3 is TGTGCCAGCAGCTTAGGGACTAGCGGGAGCTTTGAGCAGTTCTTC. Protein: CASSLGTSGSFEQFF.